This TCR beta chain stems from a study of blood T cell repertoires in COVID-19. Assay: immunoSEQ multiplex PCR; the TCRdb copy retains only in-frame clones and omits some. The sample holds about 270,000 clones, over 75% seen once. CDR1 is LGHNA and CDR2 is YSLEER in the germline V gene. Trimming left V 5 bases short and J 8 bases short, with 10 bases between. The CDR3 spans 12 residues. Material: peripheral blood. This TCR was recovered from a human donor in a cohort sampled during active COVID-19. This rearrangement joins TRBV4-3 to TRBJ2-1, with D perhaps TRBD1 (5 bases). DNA of the CDR3: TGCGCCAGCAGCATTGCAGGGCATGAGCAGTTCTTC. This sequence encodes CASSIAGHEQFF.